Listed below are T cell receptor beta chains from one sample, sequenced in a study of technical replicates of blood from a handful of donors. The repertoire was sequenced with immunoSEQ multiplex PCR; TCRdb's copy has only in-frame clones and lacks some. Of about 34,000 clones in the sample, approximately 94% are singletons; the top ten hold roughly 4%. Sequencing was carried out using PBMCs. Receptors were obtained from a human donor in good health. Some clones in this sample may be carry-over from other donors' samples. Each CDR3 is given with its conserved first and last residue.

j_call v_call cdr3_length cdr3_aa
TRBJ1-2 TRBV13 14 CASRASQGLYGYTF
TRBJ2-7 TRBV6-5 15 CASSYSYVSSGMRYF
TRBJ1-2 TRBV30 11 CAWSVNRGHTF
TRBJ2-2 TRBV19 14 CASGLAGYTGELFF
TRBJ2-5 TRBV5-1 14 CASNVGGGGETQYF
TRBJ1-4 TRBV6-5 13 CASRDRFNEKLFF
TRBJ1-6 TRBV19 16 CATRLESSSYNSPLHF
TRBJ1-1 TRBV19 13 CASRQLQNTEAFF
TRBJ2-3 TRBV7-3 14 CASSLASHSDTQYF
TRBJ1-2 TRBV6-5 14 CASSHLGGLYGYTF
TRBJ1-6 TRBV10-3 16 CAISRGLGQGGSPLHF
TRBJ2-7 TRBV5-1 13 CASSLDSVAEQYF
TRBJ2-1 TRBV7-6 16 CASSLTSRTSSNEQFF
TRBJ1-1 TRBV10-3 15 CAISVRQGPNTEAFF
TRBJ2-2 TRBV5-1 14 CASSSGGPGGELFF
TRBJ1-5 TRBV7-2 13 CASSLQANQPQHF
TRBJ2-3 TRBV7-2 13 CASSSNFVDTQYF
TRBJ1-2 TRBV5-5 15 CASSFWTAPYYGYTF
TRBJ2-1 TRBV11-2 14 CASSRQNPYNEQFF
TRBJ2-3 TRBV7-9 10 CASSGGTQYF
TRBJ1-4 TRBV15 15 CATSSPGTRNEKLFF
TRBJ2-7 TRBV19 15 CASSIQLAGLYEQYF
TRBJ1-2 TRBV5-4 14 CASSASGTLYGYTF
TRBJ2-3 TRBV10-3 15 CANQAGTGNRNTQYF
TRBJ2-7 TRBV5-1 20 CASSFPSDSSQSGGTYEQYF
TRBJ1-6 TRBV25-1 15 CASSAAAGDSSPLHF